This TCR beta chain was recovered during a study of blood T cell repertoires in COVID-19. The overall study: PBMCs, B-cell-depleted T cells, or T cells provided the cDNA or gDNA that made up the material.

Methods used by the authors: From reference gene primer amplification, estimates of nucleated cell counts were derived. Clones were sequenced by immunoSEQ multiplex PCR, and TCRdb holds only the in-frame ones, with some missing. V, J and clone size are those of that table, while D and trimming were read from the DNA. The table has 400,000 to 550,000 clones, about 85% seen once. Participants had their cohort set by participant-reported clinical history. The CDR3 runs 15 residues. Germline lookup yields CDR1 KGHSH and CDR2 LQKENI. Trimming took off 3 bases at V and 0 bases at J, with 9 bases between the two ends.

Material for sequencing was PBMCs or T cells enriched from blood (not recorded which). This sequence joins TRBV18 and TRBJ2-1; D remains ambiguous. The TCR originated in a woman between 18 and 29 years old with acute COVID-19. The CDR3 reads CASSPQEYSYNEQFF. The DNA for the CDR3 is TGTGCCAGCTCACCCCAGGAATACTCCTACAATGAGCAGTTCTTC.